This is a list of T cell receptor beta chains from one sample in a study of T cell changes during pregnancy in multiple sclerosis. Produced via immunoSEQ multiplex PCR; TCRdb's table is partial and in-frame only. The sample yields 38,000 or so clones, less than 95% seen once. The starting material was CD4+ T cells from peripheral blood mononuclear cells, obtained in the second trimester of pregnancy. The receptors here all came from a female donor with multiple sclerosis, enrolled in a pregnancy study. Both conserved end residues are part of each CDR3. The order of the fields is J gene, D gene, V gene, CDR3 length, CDR3 DNA, CDR3 protein. The D gene is left open where the match is weak.

j_call: TRBJ2-5
d_call: TRBD2
v_call: TRBV2
cdr3_length: 13
cdr3_nt: TGTGCCAGCAGCCCTGGACTAGAGGAGACCCAGTACTTC
cdr3_aa: CASSPGLEETQYF

j_call: TRBJ1-5
d_call: TRBD1
v_call: TRBV19
cdr3_length: 20
cdr3_nt: TGTGCCAGTAGTTATACCGCCCGGGGACAGGGCCTATATAGCAATCAGCCCCAGCATTTT
cdr3_aa: CASSYTARGQGLYSNQPQHF

j_call: TRBJ2-3
d_call: TRBD1
v_call: TRBV27
cdr3_length: 15
cdr3_nt: TGTGCCAGCAGTTCCCTCGGACAGGGTGCAGATACGCAGTATTTT
cdr3_aa: CASSSLGQGADTQYF

j_call: TRBJ2-7
d_call: TRBD1
v_call: TRBV28
cdr3_length: 15
cdr3_nt: TGTGCCAGCAGTTACCTGACAGGGGTCCCCTACGAGCAGTACTTC
cdr3_aa: CASSYLTGVPYEQYF

j_call: TRBJ2-7
d_call: NA
v_call: TRBV4-3
cdr3_length: 13
cdr3_nt: TGCGCCAGCAGCCAAGTACGGGGGATGGAGCAGTACTTC
cdr3_aa: CASSQVRGMEQYF

j_call: TRBJ1-2
d_call: NA
v_call: TRBV11-2
cdr3_length: 13
cdr3_nt: TGTGCCAGCAGTTTGGACAGTTCTCATGGCTACACCTTC
cdr3_aa: CASSLDSSHGYTF

j_call: TRBJ2-2
d_call: NA
v_call: TRBV9
cdr3_length: 15
cdr3_nt: TGTGCCAGCAGCGTCAGATCGGAGATCCCCGGGGAGCTGTTTTTT
cdr3_aa: CASSVRSEIPGELFF

j_call: TRBJ1-3
d_call: NA
v_call: TRBV5-3
cdr3_length: 15
cdr3_nt: TGTGCCAGAAGCTTGGTTCGGGGGACTGGAAACACCATATATTTT
cdr3_aa: CARSLVRGTGNTIYF

j_call: TRBJ2-1
d_call: NA
v_call: TRBV6-5
cdr3_length: 15
cdr3_nt: TGTGCCAGCAGCATGGCCGATGGGCTATACAATGAGCAGTTCTTC
cdr3_aa: CASSMADGLYNEQFF

j_call: TRBJ1-3
d_call: NA
v_call: TRBV2
cdr3_length: 12
cdr3_nt: TGTGCCAGCAGCTTCTCTGGAAACACCATATATTTT
cdr3_aa: CASSFSGNTIYF

j_call: TRBJ1-6
d_call: NA
v_call: TRBV5-1
cdr3_length: 16
cdr3_nt: TGCGCCAGCAGCCCTCGGAGGCAGGACCTCAATTCACCCCTCCACTTT
cdr3_aa: CASSPRRQDLNSPLHF